The 4 T cell receptor beta chains listed next were all sequenced from one sample in a study of beta chain features in type 1 diabetes. TCRB transcripts that were expressed got sequenced, as all of the isolated RNA had been reverse transcribed. Clones were sequenced by immunoSEQ multiplex PCR, and TCRdb holds only the in-frame ones, with some missing. The sample lists around 450,000 clones, over 9.5% occurring once. Sequencing was performed on naive CD4+ T cells from blood. Receptor source: a woman aged 18-29 years in good health.

In its sample, this clone was seen a few times. The V gene is TRBV29-1, the J gene TRBJ2-1; 8 bases fit TRBD1. V shed 8 bases, J shed 7 bases, and the junction held 10 bases outside the gene matches. The CDR3 sequence is 13 residues long. Germline assignment: CDR1 SQVTM and CDR2 ANQGSEA. This CDR3 is CSSYRGSVNEQFF. The CDR3 nucleotides are TGCAGCTCTTACAGGGGGTCTGTTAATGAGCAGTTCTTC.

This clone was counted a few times. The gene calls are TRBV6-5 and TRBJ2-2; maybe TRBD1 (6 bases). V lost 8 bases and J 0 bases, leaving 7 bases between the germline ends. CDR3 length equals 13 residues. Germline V gives CDR1 MNHEY, CDR2 SVGAGI. The CDR3 DNA is TGTGCCAGCCACAGGGCGAACACCGGGGAGCTGTTTTTT. Protein: CASHRANTGELFF.

This clone occurred a few times. The chain links TRBV7-9 to TRBJ1-1; D is possibly TRBD1 (6 bases). This CDR3 region has 15 residues. The germline V gene has CDR1 SEHNR and CDR2 FQNEAQ (reference sequence). V shed 0 bases and J shed 10 bases, with 18 bases lying between them. CDR3 nucleotide sequence: TGTGCCAGCAGCTTAGCGCTGGGTCACATAGGGGGAGCTTTCTTT. It encodes CASSLALGHIGGAFF. The variable domain in full, with the rest retrieved from reference TRBV7-9 and TRBJ1-1, is DTGVSQNPRHKITKRGQNVTFRCDPISEHNRLYWYRQTLGQGPEFLTYFQNEAQLEKSRLLSDRFSAERPKGSFSTLEIQRTEQGDSAMYLCASSLALGHIGGAFFGQGTRLTVV.

The sample holds a few counts of this clone. The rearrangement joins TRBV18 to TRBJ2-2; D gene unclear. The CDR3 has 13 residues. The V end was cut by 2 bases, the J end by 6 bases, with 7 bases between. Germline V gene sequence: CDR1 KGHSH, CDR2 LQKENI. The CDR3 here is CASSPSQAGELFF. In DNA, the CDR3 is TGTGCCAGCTCACCATCGCAAGCCGGGGAGCTGTTTTTT.